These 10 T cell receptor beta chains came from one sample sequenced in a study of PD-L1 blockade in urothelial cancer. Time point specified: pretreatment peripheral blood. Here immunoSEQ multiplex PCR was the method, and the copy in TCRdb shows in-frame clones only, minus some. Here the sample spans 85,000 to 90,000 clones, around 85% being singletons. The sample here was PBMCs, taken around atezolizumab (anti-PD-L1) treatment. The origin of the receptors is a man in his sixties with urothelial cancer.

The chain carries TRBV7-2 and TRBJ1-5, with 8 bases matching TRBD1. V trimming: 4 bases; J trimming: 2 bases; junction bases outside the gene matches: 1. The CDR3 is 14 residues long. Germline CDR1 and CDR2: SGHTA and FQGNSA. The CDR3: CASSSTGGNQPQHF. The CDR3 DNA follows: TGTGCCAGCAGCTCGACAGGGGGCAATCAGCCCCAGCATTTT.

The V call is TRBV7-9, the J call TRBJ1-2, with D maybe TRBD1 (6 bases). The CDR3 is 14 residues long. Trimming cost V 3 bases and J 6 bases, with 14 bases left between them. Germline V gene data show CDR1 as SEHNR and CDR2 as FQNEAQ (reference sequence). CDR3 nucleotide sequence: TGTGCCAGCAGCTTCGGGACACTCCGTGATGGCTACACCTTC. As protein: CASSFGTLRDGYTF.

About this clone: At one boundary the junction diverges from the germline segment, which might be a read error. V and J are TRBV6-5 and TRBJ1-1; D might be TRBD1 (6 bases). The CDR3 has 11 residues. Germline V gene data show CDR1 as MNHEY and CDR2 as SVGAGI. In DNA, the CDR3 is TGTGCCAGCAGTTCCCGACAGGCTTTACTATTT. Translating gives CASSSRQALLF.

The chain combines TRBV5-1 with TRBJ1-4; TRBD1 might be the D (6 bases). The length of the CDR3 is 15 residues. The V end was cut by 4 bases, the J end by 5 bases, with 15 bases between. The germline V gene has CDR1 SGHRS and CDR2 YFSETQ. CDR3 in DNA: TGCGCCAGCAGCCCGTCGGAGGGGGGGAATGAAAAACTGTTTTTT. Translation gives CASSPSEGGNEKLFF.

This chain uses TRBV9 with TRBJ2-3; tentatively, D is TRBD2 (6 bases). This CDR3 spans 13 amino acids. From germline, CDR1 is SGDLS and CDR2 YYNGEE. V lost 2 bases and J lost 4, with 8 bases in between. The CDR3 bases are TGTGCCAGCAGCGTGGGACTGGCAGATACGCAGTATTTT. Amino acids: CASSVGLADTQYF.

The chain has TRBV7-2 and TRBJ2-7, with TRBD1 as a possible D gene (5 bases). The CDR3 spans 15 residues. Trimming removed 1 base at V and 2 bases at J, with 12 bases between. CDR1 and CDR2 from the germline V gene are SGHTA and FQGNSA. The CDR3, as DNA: TGTGCCAGCAGCTTAGAAGCTACAGGAACCTACGAGCAGTACTTC. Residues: CASSLEATGTYEQYF.

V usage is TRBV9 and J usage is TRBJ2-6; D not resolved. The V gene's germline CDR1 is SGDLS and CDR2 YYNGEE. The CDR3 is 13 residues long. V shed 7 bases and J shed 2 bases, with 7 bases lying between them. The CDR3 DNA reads TGTGCCAGCGGCCCTGCTGGGGCCAACGTCCTGACTTTC. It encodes CASGPAGANVLTF.

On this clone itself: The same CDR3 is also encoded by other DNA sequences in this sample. The CDR3 sequence: CASSVGGMNTEAFF. Here the CDR3 DNA reads TGTGCCAGCAGCGTGGGGGGGATGAACACTGAAGCTTTCTTT. The rearrangement uses TRBV9 and TRBJ1-1; a possible D gene is TRBD1 (5 bases). V gave up 2 bases and J gave up 0 bases, with 8 bases separating them. The V gene's germline CDR1 is SGDLS and CDR2 YYNGEE. This CDR3 is 14 amino acids long.

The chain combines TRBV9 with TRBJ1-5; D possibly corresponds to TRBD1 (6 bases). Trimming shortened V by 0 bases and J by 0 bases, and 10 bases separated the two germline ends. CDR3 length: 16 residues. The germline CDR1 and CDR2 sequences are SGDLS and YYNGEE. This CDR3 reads CASSVGAGASNQPQHF. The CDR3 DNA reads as TGTGCCAGCAGCGTAGGGGCAGGGGCTAGCAATCAGCCCCAGCATTTT.

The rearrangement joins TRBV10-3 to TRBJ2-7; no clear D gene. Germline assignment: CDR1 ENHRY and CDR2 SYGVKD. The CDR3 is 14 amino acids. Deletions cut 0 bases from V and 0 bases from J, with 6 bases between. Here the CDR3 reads CAISESLLSYEQYF. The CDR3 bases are TGTGCCATCAGTGAGTCCCTACTCTCCTACGAGCAGTACTTC.